This T cell receptor beta chain came from a study of T cell responses to AZD1222 COVID-19 vaccine. Study-wide results and caveats: Only a handful of people who got AZD1222 tested seropositive at baseline.

The germline V gene has CDR1 LGHDT and CDR2 YNNKEL (reference sequence). V lost 4 bases to trimming and J lost 3 bases; unmatched junction nucleotides: 21. The CDR3 runs to 21 residues. Produced via immunoSEQ multiplex PCR; TCRdb's table is partial and in-frame only. The sample includes 120,000 or so clones, roughly 91% of them seen just once. A word on this clone: Its antigen is not identified.

This sequence joins TRBV3-1 (or the pseudogene TRBV3-2) and TRBJ2-3; 11 bases agree with TRBD2. Here the sequenced sample was peripheral blood, taken on day 0 of MenACWY control vaccination. This receptor was taken from an adult in good health. This CDR3 is CASSPKGYSGRAGKGTDTQYF. CDR3 nucleotide sequence: TGTGCCAGCAGCCCCAAGGGCTATAGCGGGAGGGCCGGGAAAGGGACAGATACGCAGTATTTT.